Listed here are 23 T cell receptor beta chains from one sample, sequenced in a study of T cells after yellow fever vaccination. A single record per CDR3 protein comes from TCRdb applying MiXCR to the 5' RACE reads. The table lists 450,000 to 650,000 distinct CDR3 sequences, 20% to 25% of them singletons, with approximately 16% in the top ten. The sample here was PBMCs, taken roughly 20 days after the first yellow fever vaccination. Receptor source: a man aged 18 to 30 who received the YFV17D yellow fever vaccine.

The chain joins TRBV3-1 to TRBJ2-7, with 8 bases that match TRBD1. V was pared by 0 bases and J by 7 bases, with 8 bases of the junction left unmatched. This CDR3 is 15 amino acids long. Germline CDR1 is LGHDT and CDR2 is YNNKEL (reference sequence). CDR3 nucleotide sequence: TGTGCCAGCAGCCAAGATAAGACAGGGGCTCAAGAGCAGTACTTC. It codes for CASSQDKTGAQEQYF.

This clonotype was seen only a few times. The genes are TRBV20-1 and TRBJ2-5; the D gene is possibly TRBD1 (6 bases). Per the germline V gene, CDR1 is DFQATT and CDR2 is SNEGSKA (reference sequence). The CDR3 runs 12 residues. The V end was cut by 5 bases, the J end by 5 bases, with 12 bases between. Here the CDR3 reads CSAPRQGETQYF. The CDR3 DNA reads as TGCAGTGCTCCCAGGCAGGGGGAGACCCAGTACTTC.

This clonotype occurred once. V usage is TRBV20-1 and J usage is TRBJ1-1; D perhaps matches TRBD1 (5 bases). Germline V gives CDR1 DFQATT, CDR2 SNEGSKA (reference sequence). The CDR3 sequence is 15 residues long. Trimming left V 3 bases short and J 4 bases short, with 18 bases between. The CDR3 region has the DNA TGCAGTGCTAGTTGGGGGTCCGGGGGGGGCACTGAAGCTTTCTTT. Translating gives CSASWGSGGGTEAFF.

This chain joins TRBV24-1 and TRBJ2-1, with 8 bases aligning to TRBD2. Germline V gene sequence: CDR1 KGHDR, CDR2 SFDVKD. J gave up 10 bases and V 2 bases, and 6 bases lay outside the gene matches. The CDR3 length is 14 residues. In DNA, the CDR3 is TGTGCCACCAGTGATTCCGGACTAGCTGGGGAGCAGTTCTTC. Protein product: CATSDSGLAGEQFF.

This clonotype was observed a handful of times. The genes are TRBV7-9 and TRBJ2-3; TRBD2 aligns across 7 bases. Per germline, CDR1 SEHNR and CDR2 FQNEAQ (reference sequence). Trimming at V came to 5 bases and at J to 1 base, leaving 9 bases not matched to a gene. The CDR3 extends over 16 amino acids. DNA for the CDR3: TGTGCCAGCAGCGATGGCCCCAGCGGGGGCACAGATACGCAGTATTTT. Protein: CASSDGPSGGTDTQYF.

V usage is TRBV11-2 and J usage is TRBJ2-2; no definite D call. Trimming stripped 5 bases from V and 0 bases from J, with 7 bases between. The germline V gene has CDR1 SGHAT and CDR2 FQNNGV. The CDR3 is 14 amino acids. CDR3 sequence (DNA): TGTGCCAGCAGCCCCTACACGAACACCGGGGAGCTGTTTTTT. This translates into CASSPYTNTGELFF.

This clonotype has just a few counts. The chain links TRBV7-6 to TRBJ2-5; 8 bases are shared with TRBD2. Unmatched junction bases numbered 9, after V lost 5 bases and J lost 4 bases. Germline CDR1 is SGHVS and CDR2 is FNYEAQ. This CDR3 comprises 15 residues. CDR3 region: CASSPRDGGVETQYF. The CDR3 DNA reads TGTGCCAGCAGCCCCAGGGACGGGGGGGTAGAGACCCAGTACTTC.

This clonotype came up many times. As DNA, the CDR3 is TGCAGTGCTAGACGGGACGGGGGATTAGTGGATACGCAGTATTTT. Protein sequence: CSARRDGGLVDTQYF. The genes are TRBV20-1 and TRBJ2-3; D is perhaps TRBD2 (6 bases). Germline lookup yields CDR1 DFQATT and CDR2 SNEGSKA (reference sequence). With 2 bases removed from V and 6 bases from J, the gap between germline ends came to 18 bases. This CDR3 comprises 15 residues.

The chain uses TRBV6-2 or TRBV6-3 and TRBJ1-2, with unresolved D. Germline V gene lookup returns CDR1 MNHEY and CDR2 SVGEGT. The CDR3 contains 13 residues. V was clipped by 2 bases and J by 2 bases, with 6 bases between them. The CDR3 DNA follows: TGTGCCAGCAGTTACGCACAGAACTATGGCTACACCTTC. Encoded protein: CASSYAQNYGYTF.

The chain joins TRBV20-1 to TRBJ2-2, with D uncertain. V was pared by 0 bases and J by 0 bases, with 11 bases between. The CDR3 contains 16 residues. The germline CDR1 and CDR2 sequences are DFQATT and SNEGSKA (reference sequence). For the CDR3, the DNA is TGCAGTGCTAGAGATGCTCGCGGCTCGAACACCGGGGAGCTGTTTTTT. Encoded protein: CSARDARGSNTGELFF.

This clonotype was counted a few times. The CDR3 DNA follows: TGTGCCAGCAGCTTAGTAGGGTTTACGTACGAGCAGTACTTC. The encoded protein is CASSLVGFTYEQYF. J is TRBJ2-7 and V is TRBV7-9; D gene uncertain. V was trimmed by 1 base and J by 4 bases, leaving 11 bases between them. CDR3 length equals 14 residues. Per the germline V gene, CDR1 is SEHNR and CDR2 is FQNEAQ (reference sequence). The complete variable domain, with remaining parts taken from reference TRBV7-9 and TRBJ2-7, reads DTGVSQNPRHKITKRGQNVTFRCDPISEHNRLYWYRQTLGQGPEFLTYFQNEAQLEKSRLLSDRFSAERPKGSFSTLEIQRTEQGDSAMYLCASSLVGFTYEQYFGPGTRLTVT.

V is TRBV28 and J is TRBJ2-3; perhaps TRBD2 as D (5 bases). V gave up 6 bases and J gave up 2 bases, with 12 bases separating them. Germline CDR1 MDHEN, CDR2 SYDVKM. The length of the CDR3 is 14 residues. The CDR3 nucleotides read TGTGCCAGCAGGGACTTTCCCTCCACAGATACGCAGTATTTT. Its protein product is CASRDFPSTDTQYF.

This sequence joins TRBV10-3 and TRBJ1-1; D unclear. Per germline, CDR1 ENHRY and CDR2 SYGVKD. The V and J ends lost 11 bases and 1 base respectively, with 8 bases between them. This CDR3 has 11 residues. CDR3 region: CASLANTEAFF. The CDR3 nucleotides are TGTGCCTCCCTGGCGAACACTGAAGCTTTCTTT.

The rearrangement joins TRBV12-3 or TRBV12-4 to TRBJ2-3; no firm D call. Between the trimmed V and J ends, which lost 6 bases and 3 bases, there was a span of 13 bases. CDR3 size: 14 residues. Here the CDR3 reads CASRWSRLTDTQYF. CDR3 DNA: TGTGCCAGCAGGTGGTCCAGGTTGACAGATACGCAGTATTTT.

The V gene is TRBV7-2, the J gene TRBJ1-1; TRBD1 might be the D (5 bases). Per germline, CDR1 SGHTA and CDR2 FQGNSA. The CDR3 totals 13 residues. V lost 5 bases, J lost 11 bases, and 18 bases lay in between. CDR3 coding DNA: TGTGCCAGCAGCCCCGGGACGGCCTTAGAGGCTTTCTTT. Translation gives CASSPGTALEAFF.

The V call is TRBV28, the J call TRBJ2-7; 9 bases are a match to TRBD1. The CDR3 has 14 residues. CDR1 is MDHEN, CDR2 SYDVKM, per germline. V shed 5 bases, J shed 3 bases, and the junction held 5 bases outside the gene matches. CDR3 amino acids: CASSGGQGLYEQYV. CDR3 nucleotides: TGTGCCAGCAGTGGAGGACAGGGGCTCTACGAGCAGTACGTC.

The J gene is TRBJ2-5, the V gene TRBV28, with TRBD1 as a possible D gene (5 bases). The CDR3 length is 13 residues. The germline gives CDR1 MDHEN, CDR2 SYDVKM. V shed 4 bases and J shed 5 bases, with 11 bases lying between them. The CDR3 DNA sequence: TGTGCCAGCAGTTCCAGGGTGGGGGAGACCCAGTACTTC. It codes for CASSSRVGETQYF.

In this sample, this clonotype turned up a few times. V usage is TRBV5-1 and J usage is TRBJ2-3; 11 positions match TRBD2. From germline, CDR1 is SGHRS and CDR2 YFSETQ. J lost 5 bases, V lost 2 bases, and 7 bases had no gene match. This CDR3 contains 16 residues. The DNA of the CDR3 is TGCGCCAGCAGCTTCGGTAGCGGGGGGGCCGGAGATACGCAGTATTTT. Residues: CASSFGSGGAGDTQYF.

CDR3 nucleotides: TGCAGCGTTGAAGATCTCCAAACTAGCGGGGGCGAAGAGACCCAGTACTTC. Translating gives CSVEDLQTSGGEETQYF. The gene calls are TRBV29-1 and TRBJ2-5, with 11 positions matching TRBD2. The CDR3 extends over 17 amino acids. The germline CDR1 and CDR2 sequences are SQVTM and ANQGSEA. Unmatched junction bases numbered 9, after V lost 0 bases and J lost 3 bases.

In DNA, the CDR3 is TGTGCCAGCAGCCTAACGGGCTCCGGGAACACCGGGGAGCTGTTTTTT. It encodes CASSLTGSGNTGELFF. The chain links TRBV7-9 to TRBJ2-2; D is uncertain. Trimming stripped 5 bases from V and 1 base from J, with 14 bases between. CDR3 length: 16 residues. Germline-derived CDR1 and CDR2 are SEHNR and FQNEAQ (reference sequence).

This clonotype appeared a few times. The genes are TRBV5-1 and TRBJ2-2; the D gene is possibly TRBD1 (6 bases). This CDR3 has 14 residues. Trimming cost V 2 bases and J 8 bases, with 13 bases left between them. Germline V gene lookup returns CDR1 SGHRS and CDR2 YFSETQ. CDR3: CASSFGTSGGELFF. The CDR3, as DNA: TGCGCCAGCAGCTTCGGGACATCGGGAGGGGAGCTGTTTTTT.

This clonotype appeared once. V gene TRBV6-1 combines with J gene TRBJ1-5, with TRBD1 identical over 10 bases. Germline CDR1 MNHNS, CDR2 SASEGT. The CDR3 has 13 residues. J lost 5 bases, V lost 9 bases, and 4 bases had no gene match. This CDR3 reads CASRQGAYQPQHF. CDR3 nucleotides: TGTGCCAGTAGACAGGGGGCCTATCAGCCCCAGCATTTT.

V gene TRBV20-1 combines with J gene TRBJ1-4, with 7 bases that match TRBD1. The CDR3 contains 11 residues. Germline lookup yields CDR1 DFQATT and CDR2 SNEGSKA (reference sequence). J lost 14 bases, V lost 3 bases, and 6 bases had no gene match. As DNA, the CDR3 is TGCAGTGCTAGCCGACAGGGTTACCTGTTTTTT. Amino acids: CSASRQGYLFF.